A single count supports the clone carrying this T cell receptor beta chain. These data belong to a study of shared clonotypes between healthy human individuals. V lost 3 bases and J lost 6, with 24 bases in between. Germline V gene lookup returns CDR1 KGHSH and CDR2 LQKENI. CDR3 length equals 17 residues. Clones were read by immunoSEQ multiplex PCR, and TCRdb kept only the in-frame ones, dropping some. The table shows about 2.3 million clones, with roughly 92% occurring only once. Material for sequencing was naive CD4+ T cells from PBMCs. Subset indicated: CD45RA+ positively selected. This TCR derives from a man younger than 35 in good health. Some clones in this sample may be carry-over from other donors' samples. The rearrangement uses TRBV18 and TRBJ2-7, with TRBD1 as a possible D gene (6 bases). The CDR3 loop reads CASSPFYRELWKGEQYF. In DNA, the CDR3 is TGTGCCAGCTCACCCTTCTACAGGGAATTATGGAAGGGCGAGCAGTACTTC. Full variable domain (remainder filled in from reference TRBV18 and TRBJ2-7): NAGVMQNPRHLVRRRGQEARLRCSPMKGHSHVYWYRQLPEEGLKFMVYLQKENIIDESGMPKERFSAEFPKEGPSILRIQQVVRGDSAAYFCASSPFYRELWKGEQYFGPGTRLTVT.